The sequence of this T cell receptor beta chain was determined in a study of blood T cell repertoires in COVID-19 (dated by TCRdb to 2018 to 2020). At the level of the whole study: The collaborator samples originated in the United States, Italy and Spain and spanned the acute and convalescent phases of COVID-19. HLA class I and class II types, where available, came from metadata supplied by the sample provider rather than from assay-based typing. The repertoires were released in a freely available public database meant as a resource for research on the immune response to SARS-CoV-2. Deeply sampled blood TCRbeta repertoires from subjects exposed to, actively infected with, or recovered from COVID-19 were included in the dataset. The material from the prospective study consisted of cDNA or gDNA derived from T cells, B-cell-depleted T cells, or PBMCs. Sample metadata almost always included a de-identified subject ID, COVID-19 status, age in years and sex. Samples were obtained from the ongoing ImmuneRACE study (first 160 participants) and from over 1,000 subjects provided by 6 global collaborators. Results the study describes overall, beyond this receptor: The quantity of clinical and demographic metadata differed by source and by participant and was supplied without curation.

Reading from cysteine to phenylalanine, the CDR3 counts 16 amino acids. The only DNA kept is the CDR3, 48 bases in frame from the first base. CDR1 and CDR2 (SGHTA, FQGNSA) derive from the germline V gene. Clipping removes 2 bases from V and 2 bases from J, with 7 as the unmatched junction base count. The immunoSEQ Assay, a bias-controlled multiplex PCR, was used to amplify TCRbeta CDR3 regions from genomic DNA. The original methods were these. The number of nucleated cells in each sample was estimated by amplification of reference gene primers within the assay. To quantify the absolute abundance of each unique TCRbeta CDR3 rearrangement, sequence reads were collapsed and filtered. Productive Simpson clonality was computed per sample as the square root of Simpson's diversity index over productive rearrangements. TCRdb obtained this table from immuneACCESS and retained in-frame rearrangements with V and J assigned. These tables miss some clones; where compared with another copy, unresolved V genes account for less than half of the shortfall, and the remainder is unexplained. V and J calls and clone size come straight from that table; D and trimming were deduced from the DNA. In this sample the table shows some 130,000 clones, around 73% of which occur a single time. 9.5% to 12% of the sample lies in the top ten.

A second Seattle source provided samples from volunteer blood donors who had recovered from COVID-19. Whole blood was collected in K2EDTA tubes by collaborating institutions according to the institutions' own protocols. For TCRbeta analysis, collaborators shipped samples in one of three forms: frozen whole blood, isolated PBMCs, or DNA extracted from either of those sample types. This clone was picked up a small number of times. There is no known antigen for this receptor. Base qualities were left out, and no much larger clone turns up one base away. This TCR was recovered from a man aged 55-75 years who had recovered from COVID-19. The chain is assembled from TRBV7-2 and TRBJ1-1, with 8 bases in between that match TRBD1. Sequenced: peripheral blood. The DNA sequence follows: TGTGCCAGCAGCTTAAGAGGGACAGGAGGAAACACTGAAGCTTTCTTT. Protein translation: CASSLRGTGGNTEAFF.